Listed below are T cell receptor beta chains from one sample, sequenced in a study of T cell responses to AZD1222 COVID-19 vaccine. Data came from immunoSEQ multiplex PCR; TCRdb stores just in-frame clones and leaves some out. The sample contains roughly 190,000 clones, about nine tenths of which appear only once. Source: peripheral blood, taken 28 days after the second AZD1222 dose. The receptors shown here come from an adult who received the AZD1222 COVID-19 vaccine. Both conserved end residues are trimmed from each CDR3. The order of the fields is V gene, CDR3 protein.

TRBV4-3 ASSQDVGGVRLGGKLF
TRBV18 ASSGHNEQF
TRBV6-1 ASSAGTGSNQPQH
TRBV18 ASSLLYDEQY
TRBV15 ATSRGPPGQVI
TRBV2 ASSEFSYGYT
TRBV2 ASSEDRGFLNTEAF
TRBV3-1/TRBV3-2 ASSQDLTARGTDTQY
TRBV7-2 ASSLAHKTGNTIY
TRBV6-1 ASSEEPYYGYT
TRBV10-1 ASSEGPSTNEKLF
TRBV7-2 ASSFGSGSYNEQF
TRBV18 ASSPGWDSHYGYT
TRBV29-1 RTRDGGGRTGELF
TRBV27 ASSWDARSTDTQY
TRBV20-1 SAIKGNEQF
TRBV7-2 ASSLAAQYGYT
TRBV30 AWSSGWRTGELF
TRBV13 ASSLAVTGAGNEKLF
TRBV11-3 ASSPRSPQLQGAGNEQF
TRBV2 ASVRDRNQPQH
TRBV24-1 ATSSGTGVLETQY
TRBV2 ASRDPFDYNEQF
TRBV6-1 ASSEIFDGFNSPLH
TRBV18 ASSRSANEKLF
TRBV11-2 ASSLSGGRQETQY
TRBV19 ASRSRSYEQY
TRBV3-1/TRBV3-2 ASSQSARMKY
TRBV18 ASSLGPKRSNQPQH
TRBV5-1 ASTFLPGEGTDTQY
TRBV7-9 ASSLVGGLAAYEQY
TRBV19 ASLRLTSGMYGELF
TRBV6-5 ASSYGTEGISYEQY
TRBV7-2 ASSPVGLASYNEQF
TRBV30 AWSLLANYGYT
TRBV18 ASSPPSGSYEQY
TRBV7-2 ASSQIQGGLRELF
TRBV2 ASSVGQGLTDTQY
TRBV7-2 ASSQMGQGVPYGYT
TRBV29-1 SLQRVAGGHNEQF
TRBV18 ASSPSRTLYEQY
TRBV7-9 ASSLIGTAYEQY
TRBV9 ASSPSANYEQY
TRBV4-3 ASSQDDRGSYNEQF
TRBV10-1 ASSEPTSGDDNEQF
TRBV6-5 ASTGTGLSEAF
TRBV19 ASTPTGGEQF
TRBV7-3 ASSPHFARRPPNEQF
TRBV27 ASRPNTGTKTDTQY
TRBV30 AWSVAGPNEQY
TRBV19 ASSILRNTGELF